These T cell receptor beta chains were read from a single sample in a study of blood T cell repertoires in COVID-19. Sequencing was performed with immunoSEQ multiplex PCR; in TCRdb, only in-frame clones are kept and a portion is missing. Among fewer than 300,000 clones listed, approximately 86% were seen once. Sequenced: peripheral blood. Receptors originate from a woman between 18 and 30 years old with acute or convalescent COVID-19. Each CDR3 is given with its conserved first and last residue. Clone size is shown for a subset of rows, as once, few, many or a class of expanded clone.

V: TRBV27
size: -
CDR3: CASSTRQGSQYF

V: TRBV5-4
size: many
CDR3: CASSTAGQGAPYEQYF

V: TRBV7-8
size: -
CDR3: CASSPRFEGGGELFF

V: TRBV19
size: -
CDR3: CASLDRQKVDTGELFF

V: TRBV21-1
size: few
CDR3: CASSKRSETERGNEQFF

V: TRBV24-1
size: -
CDR3: CATSDLTGQPQHF

V: TRBV9
size: -
CDR3: CASSASSVSSYNEQFF

V: TRBV6-5
size: -
CDR3: CASSPMGSGNTEAFF

V: TRBV3-1/TRBV3-2
size: -
CDR3: CASSQVASGIVNF

V: TRBV5-1
size: -
CDR3: CASSPAGPAGREQFF

V: TRBV28
size: -
CDR3: CASSDPLAESYNEQFF

V: TRBV21-1
size: -
CDR3: CASTNDPATGGQSSYNSPLHF

V: TRBV27
size: -
CDR3: CASSLTGDYGYTF

V: TRBV30
size: -
CDR3: CAWSSTNYGYTF

V: TRBV19
size: -
CDR3: CASSIESGGNQPQHF

V: TRBV6-5
size: -
CDR3: CASGPGQGLRSPLHF

V: TRBV7-9
size: -
CDR3: CASSKGQGAEAFF

V: TRBV5-1
size: -
CDR3: CASSLERERYEQYF

V: TRBV18
size: -
CDR3: CASSPTGQLTTNEKLFF

V: TRBV14
size: -
CDR3: CASSLTGSAYEQYF

V: TRBV18
size: -
CDR3: CASSLNIVNTEAFF

V: TRBV7-2
size: -
CDR3: CASSLAANYNEQFF

V: TRBV16
size: -
CDR3: CASSRRQGLSTNEKLFF

V: TRBV5-4
size: -
CDR3: CASTSVAGDTTDTQYF

V: TRBV27
size: once
CDR3: CASSTGTYEQYF

V: TRBV28
size: -
CDR3: CASSAIPRGSHEKLFF

V: TRBV5-4
size: -
CDR3: CASSLTRLATSTDTQYF

V: TRBV19
size: -
CDR3: CASTSGGAGVQPQHF

V: TRBV29-1
size: -
CDR3: CSAVRDSLSSYNEQFF

V: TRBV4-1
size: -
CDR3: CASSQDRASGSGPDTQYF

V: TRBV20-1
size: -
CDR3: CSASPAGSGIYEQYF

V: TRBV9
size: -
CDR3: CASSPNAGGNQPQHF

V: TRBV30
size: -
CDR3: CAWSGIASTPYNEQFF

V: TRBV6-1
size: -
CDR3: CASSEGPQGVEQYF

V: TRBV28
size: -
CDR3: CASSLFPTDQRGNEQFF

V: TRBV2
size: -
CDR3: CASTGGPNEKLFF

V: TRBV7-6
size: -
CDR3: CASSFWTDNEQFF

V: TRBV7-9
size: few
CDR3: CASSFSDTQYF

V: TRBV27
size: -
CDR3: CASSPRRANEKLFF

V: TRBV7-8
size: -
CDR3: CASSPLGGLAGLGQFF

V: TRBV6-5
size: -
CDR3: CASSYFGQRSNYGYTF

V: TRBV12-3/TRBV12-4
size: once
CDR3: CASSPTGNQPQHF

V: TRBV28
size: once
CDR3: CASSLWGLAGEKEQFF

V: TRBV9
size: -
CDR3: CASSVVGGLAGEETQYF

V: TRBV12-3/TRBV12-4
size: once
CDR3: CASSLRETQYF